Listed below are T cell receptor beta chains from one sample, sequenced in a study of blood T cell repertoires in COVID-19. Generated by immunoSEQ multiplex PCR, the TCRdb table keeps only in-frame clones and is missing some. Here the sample spans some 100,000 clones, roughly 90% being singletons. The sequencing input was peripheral blood. These receptors all come from a man aged 55 to 70 with acute or convalescent COVID-19. The conserved cysteine and the conserved F or W are not part of the CDR3 here. Each record gives: V gene, J gene, D gene, CDR3 protein. The D gene is left open where the match is weak.

TRBV27	TRBJ1-4	.	ASSLKVTGEKLF
TRBV19	TRBJ1-3	.	ASSTSNTIY
TRBV2	TRBJ1-5	TRBD1	ASMTGGAYSNQPQH
TRBV7-8	TRBJ1-2	.	ASSLRGNGYT
TRBV2	TRBJ1-4	TRBD1	ASSGTGGAREKLF
TRBV5-1	TRBJ2-1	TRBD1	ASSGTGTYNEQF
TRBV27	TRBJ1-5	.	ASSSQGSNQPQH
TRBV5-8	TRBJ2-3	.	ASSLGGGSTDTQY
TRBV11-2	TRBJ1-1	.	ASSWGPATEAF
TRBV10-3	TRBJ2-2	TRBD1	ATLRQGPNTGELF
TRBV19	TRBJ1-5	.	ASSTRRGQPQH
TRBV27	TRBJ1-5	TRBD1	ASSSTGTGGDAQPQH
TRBV30	TRBJ1-1	.	AWMTTQPGVEAF
TRBV20-1	TRBJ1-1	.	SASADTNTEAF
TRBV2	TRBJ1-5	.	ASSEDSRGNQPQH
TRBV7-6	TRBJ1-6	TRBD1	ASSVRGRNSPLH
TRBV4-2	TRBJ2-5	TRBD2	ASSGTPSLGVTQY
TRBV6-2/TRBV6-3	TRBJ2-1	TRBD2	ASSLAGVSEQF
TRBV2	TRBJ1-1	TRBD1	ASSPPGQGSTEAF
TRBV2	TRBJ2-7	.	ASRTETYEQY
TRBV5-1	TRBJ2-2	TRBD1	ASSPGQGARTGELF
TRBV5-1	TRBJ2-2	.	ASSLRTGGGELF
TRBV7-9	TRBJ2-1	.	ASSFSDSSYNEQF
TRBV18	TRBJ2-1	.	ASSPWVARDNEQF
TRBV5-8	TRBJ2-1	.	ASSPGGVPVQF
TRBV29-1	TRBJ2-1	.	SVAIAGNEQF
TRBV3-1/TRBV3-2	TRBJ2-2	TRBD2	ASSQELAGETGELF
TRBV9	TRBJ2-5	TRBD2	ASSATSGFAQETQY
TRBV30	TRBJ2-7	TRBD1	AWSTGTGYEQY
TRBV7-9	TRBJ1-2	.	ASSRGLDNYGYT
TRBV5-4	TRBJ1-2	TRBD1	ASSTKQGNYGYT
TRBV28	TRBJ1-6	.	ASTSSSYNSPLH
TRBV5-1	TRBJ2-5	TRBD2	ASSTLSGSLETQY
TRBV25-1	TRBJ1-5	.	ASSVGDRPQH
TRBV10-3	TRBJ2-2	.	AISESSSLGTGELF
TRBV19	TRBJ2-3	TRBD2	ASSIRILAEGTDTQY
TRBV15	TRBJ2-3	.	ATSRERSGGLSTDTQY
TRBV11-1	TRBJ1-5	.	ASSLGAGQPQH
TRBV5-8	TRBJ1-2	TRBD1	ASSLAGQGNYGYT
TRBV27	TRBJ1-6	.	ASTTIKDWRGSPLH
TRBV2	TRBJ2-1	TRBD2	ASSEGSRTSGRRGNEQF
TRBV7-9	TRBJ2-1	.	ASSLSDSLYNEQF
TRBV4-1	TRBJ1-2	TRBD1	ASSQDWTGDGYT
TRBV13	TRBJ2-3	TRBD2	ASSPTGLAGPSTDTQY
TRBV11-2	TRBJ1-1	.	ASSPGLVNTEAF
TRBV10-3	TRBJ2-5	.	AIGTGISQETQY
TRBV27	TRBJ2-1	TRBD1	ASSLKQGVYNEQF
TRBV27	TRBJ2-7	TRBD1	ASSSYPGQGYEQY
TRBV19	TRBJ1-6	.	ASSLQSSYNSPLH
TRBV10-3	TRBJ2-2	TRBD1	AISDGTGSPGELF
TRBV2	TRBJ1-3	.	ASSATQNSGNTIY
TRBV6-5	TRBJ1-1	.	ASRWRGGNTEAF
TRBV30	TRBJ1-5	.	AWSGWTTNQPQH
TRBV2	TRBJ2-7	TRBD2	ASALGGLAVYEQY